This T cell receptor beta chain was sequenced in a study of T cell clonotyping in hematopoietic cell transplantation. Per germline, CDR1 SNHLY and CDR2 FYNNEI. The CDR3 is 14 amino acids. The ends were cut back, 4 bases at V and 9 bases at J, with 16 bases in the middle. The method was immunoSEQ multiplex PCR; TCRdb's version includes in-frame clones alone and lacks a portion of them. The sample consists of about 13,000 clones, approximately 92% of them appearing once. Specimen: PBMCs, collected 100 days after allogeneic stem cell transplant. The V gene is TRBV2, the J gene TRBJ1-5; no definite D call. The source is a female patient aged 50-59 years who had an allogeneic stem cell transplant from an unrelated donor, so the T cells may come from the graft donor. Some clones in this sample may be carry-over from other donors' samples. The CDR3 nucleotides are TGTGCCAGCAGTGGGGTGTCCGATCTGGGGCCCCAGCATTTT. Translated, it gives CASSGVSDLGPQHF. The full variable domain, its missing parts supplied by reference TRBV2 and TRBJ1-5, is EPEVTQTPSHQVTQMGQEVILRCVPISNHLYFYWYRQILGQKVEFLVSFYNNEISEKSEIFDDQFSVERPDGSNFTLKIRSTKLEDSAMYFCASSGVSDLGPQHFGDGTRLSIL.